These 12 T cell receptor beta chains were all obtained from the same sample, sequenced in a study of blood T cells in healthy people across ages. Next came a second PCR, run for roughly 6 to 11 cycles, which used a sample-barcoded 5' primer along with a J-beta primer mix. TCRdb recomputed calls from the 5' RACE reads with MiXCR, one row per CDR3 protein. The sample contains about 1.4 million distinct CDR3 sequences, roughly 59% of which appear only once. Sequenced input: blood. Receptors originate from a young man in good health.

This clonotype was found a few times. The chain's CDR3 is CASSYGHRGGNEQFF. In DNA form, the CDR3 reads TGTGCCAGCAGTTACGGGCACAGGGGAGGTAATGAGCAGTTCTTC. V gene TRBV6-2 or TRBV6-3 combines with J gene TRBJ2-1, with a weak D call TRBD1 (7 bases). The V end lost 2 bases, the J end lost 7 bases, and 15 bases lay between the germline ends. The CDR3 is made up of 15 amino acids. CDR1 and CDR2 from the germline V gene are MNHEY and SVGEGT.

In this sample, this clonotype turned up a few times. V is TRBV29-1 and J is TRBJ2-7, with 7 nucleotides matching TRBD1. V lost 5 bases and J lost 4; bases outside the gene matches: 11. Per the germline V gene, CDR1 is SQVTM and CDR2 is ANQGSEA. The CDR3 length is 14 residues. The CDR3 nucleotides read TGCAGCGTTTTTGTACAGGGGAGAGTATACGAGCAGTACTTC. This sequence encodes CSVFVQGRVYEQYF.

The chain carries TRBV20-1 and TRBJ2-4; 7 bases agree with TRBD2. The V gene's germline CDR1 is DFQATT and CDR2 SNEGSKA (reference sequence). The CDR3 has 14 amino acids. J gave up 7 bases and V 6 bases, and 12 bases lay outside the gene matches. DNA for the CDR3: TGCAGTGCAGAACCCCCAGCGGGAAGCAACATTCAGTACTTC. This translates into CSAEPPAGSNIQYF.

This clonotype showed up just a few times. V is TRBV12-3 or TRBV12-4 and J is TRBJ1-2; D is undetermined. Trimming took off 2 bases at V and 4 bases at J, with 8 bases between the two ends. This CDR3 is built from 13 residues. The CDR3 sequence is CASSLRPSYGYTF. The CDR3 DNA is TGTGCCAGCAGTTTACGACCGAGCTATGGCTACACCTTC.

This clonotype was counted a single time. CDR3 sequence (DNA): TGCAGTGCTAGAGACCCTCTAGCGACACGCGGTGGTGGGGAGACCCAGTACTTC. As protein: CSARDPLATRGGGETQYF. V gene TRBV20-1 combines with J gene TRBJ2-7; tentative D call: TRBD2 (6 bases). The J call may not be correct, given that the DNA end is closer to TRBJ2-5. The CDR3 has 18 residues. In germline, CDR1 is DFQATT, CDR2 SNEGSKA (reference sequence).

V and J are TRBV20-1 and TRBJ2-1; no definite D call. V was cut by 5 bases and J by 3 bases, with 14 bases left in between. Germline values: CDR1 DFQATT, CDR2 SNEGSKA (reference sequence). The CDR3 sequence is 14 residues long. The CDR3 spells CSAYLSALYNEQFF. The CDR3 nucleotides read TGCAGTGCTTATCTGAGCGCTCTCTACAATGAGCAGTTCTTC.

This sequence joins TRBV28 and TRBJ2-5; 9 positions agree with TRBD1. The germline CDR1 and CDR2 sequences are MDHEN and SYDVKM. V was pared by 6 bases and J by 1 base, with 3 bases of the junction left unmatched. The CDR3 contains 14 residues. In DNA form, the CDR3 reads TGTGCCAGCAGGAAGGACAGGGGCCAAGAGACCCAGTACTTC. Its translation: CASRKDRGQETQYF. The full variable domain, in which reference TRBV28 and TRBJ2-5 provide the parts outside the CDR3, is DVKVTQSSRYLVKRTGEKVFLECVQDMDHENMFWYRQDPGLGLRLIYFSYDVKMKEKGDIPEGYSVSREKKERFSLILESASTNQTSMYLCASRKDRGQETQYFGPGTRLLVL.

About this clonotype itself: The junction shows a germline mismatch at one end, possibly a read error. V and J are TRBV9 and TRBJ1-4, with 10 positions matching TRBD1. Germline lookup yields CDR1 SGDLS and CDR2 YYNGEE. This CDR3 region has 16 residues. This chain's CDR3 is CAGSSWDRGTNEKLFF. DNA for the CDR3: TGTGCCGGCAGCTCTTGGGACAGGGGCACTAACGAAAAACTGTTTTTT.

The chain links TRBV4-3 to TRBJ2-3, with D tentatively TRBD1 or TRBD2 (5 bases each). The CDR3 is 17 amino acids. The germline CDR1 and CDR2 sequences are LGHNA and YSLEER. The V gene lost 1 base and the J gene lost 4 bases, with 18 bases spanning the gap. The CDR3: CASSQVGTVATADTQYF. In nucleotides, the CDR3 is TGCGCCAGCAGCCAAGTCGGAACTGTAGCGACAGCAGATACGCAGTATTTT.

The V and J genes are TRBV27 and TRBJ2-4, with 7 bases that match TRBD2. The J call may be in error: the DNA end matches TRBJ2-7 better. Germline V lookup: CDR1 MNHEY, CDR2 SMNVEV (reference sequence). The CDR3 is 13 amino acids. This chain's CDR3 is CASSSGRDYEQYF. CDR3 nucleotides: TGTGCCAGCAGTTCTGGGAGGGACTACGAGCAGTACTTC.

This chain uses TRBV12-5 with TRBJ2-7; no reliable D call. Looked up from germline, CDR1 is LGHNT and CDR2 is FRNRAP. The CDR3 is 13 residues long. The ends were cut back, 5 bases at V and 0 bases at J, with 8 bases in the middle. The CDR3 DNA reads as TGTGCTAGTGGTCCGGATGGCTCCTACGAGCAGTACTTC. This codes for CASGPDGSYEQYF.

The chain carries TRBV6-2 or TRBV6-3 and TRBJ2-6, with a possible D match to TRBD2 (6 bases). Trimming stripped 10 bases from V and 0 bases from J, with 19 bases between. The CDR3 covers 17 residues. Looked up from germline, CDR1 is MNHEY and CDR2 is SVGEGT. The CDR3 bases are TGTGCCACCCGAGAGGCTAGCGCAAGCTCTGGGGCCAACGTCCTGACTTTC. This encodes CATREASASSGANVLTF.